This T cell receptor (beta chain) derives from a study of tumor-infiltrating lymphocytes in primary liver carcinoma. Overall study: Through surgical resection, the patients' primary liver carcinoma was treated. The study obtained roughly 3.65 to 8 million productive TCRbeta reads per sample, similar across tissue types.

The source of the blood RNA was unsorted whole blood, and germline DNA was extracted as well. The CDR3 is 14 amino acids. Germline V gene sequence: CDR1 MNHEY, CDR2 SVGAGI. After removal of 6 bases from V and 3 bases from J, the junction contained 7 bases not matched to a gene. Study-level points and caveats: With p = 0.039, the top-250-clone fraction in tumors significantly exceeded that in blood.

This clonotype appeared a few times. Its antigen is not identified. Researchers generated TCR beta cDNA from about 0.5 ug of total RNA, relying on a constant-region primer. Slightly modified ARM-PCR served as the procedure for the TCR beta libraries. These libraries came from three rounds of nested multiplex PCR. Researchers ran the first two PCR rounds for approximately 9 cycles each with TRBV1-TRBV30 forward primers and a C-beta reverse primer. TCRdb recomputed calls from the multiplex PCR reads with MiXCR, one row per CDR3 protein. The sample yields almost 200,000 distinct CDR3 sequences, around 60% seen once.

The source is a woman between 55 and 75 years old with primary liver carcinoma and hepatitis B virus infection. The chain employs TRBV6-5 and TRBJ2-5; 7 bases are a match to TRBD1. Sequenced sample: peripheral blood. CDR3 nucleotides: TGTGCCAGCAGCCAACAGGGGTGGGAAGAGACCCAGTACTTC. Protein sequence: CASSQQGWEETQYF.